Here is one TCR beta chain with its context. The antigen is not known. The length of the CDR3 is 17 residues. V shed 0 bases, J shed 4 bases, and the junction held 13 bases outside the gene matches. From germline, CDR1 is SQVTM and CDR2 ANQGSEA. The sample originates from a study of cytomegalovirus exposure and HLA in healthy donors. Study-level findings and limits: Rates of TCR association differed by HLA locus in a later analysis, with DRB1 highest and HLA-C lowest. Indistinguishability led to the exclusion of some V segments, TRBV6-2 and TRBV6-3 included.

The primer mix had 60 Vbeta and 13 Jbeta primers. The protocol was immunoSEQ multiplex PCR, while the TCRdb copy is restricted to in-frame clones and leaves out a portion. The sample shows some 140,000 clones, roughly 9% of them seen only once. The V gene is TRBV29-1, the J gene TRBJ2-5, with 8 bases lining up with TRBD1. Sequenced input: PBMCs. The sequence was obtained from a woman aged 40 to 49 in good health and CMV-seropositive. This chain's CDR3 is CSVEDPYRGEGRETQYF. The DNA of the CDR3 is TGCAGCGTTGAAGATCCCTACAGGGGGGAAGGTCGAGAGACCCAGTACTTC.